This TCR beta chain was recovered during a study of memory CD4+ T cells and cytomegalovirus serostatus. Produced via immunoSEQ multiplex PCR; TCRdb's table is partial and in-frame only. This sample has more than 40,000 clones, with about 79% found just once. Single viable CD3+CD4+CD8-CD45RO+ cells were sorted as the memory CD4+ T cells. Germline CDR1 KGHSH, CDR2 LQKENI. The V gene end was trimmed by 3 bases and the J gene end by 8 bases; junction bases not matched to a gene: 9. The CDR3 extends over 14 amino acids. The V call is TRBV18, the J call TRBJ1-2; 7 positions match TRBD1. The TCR sequence derives from an adult in good health and CMV-seronegative. The sequenced material came from memory CD4+ T cells from blood. The CDR3 loop is CASSPGSTGRGYTF. In nucleotides, the CDR3 is TGTGCCAGCTCACCGGGATCGACAGGGAGAGGCTACACCTTC.